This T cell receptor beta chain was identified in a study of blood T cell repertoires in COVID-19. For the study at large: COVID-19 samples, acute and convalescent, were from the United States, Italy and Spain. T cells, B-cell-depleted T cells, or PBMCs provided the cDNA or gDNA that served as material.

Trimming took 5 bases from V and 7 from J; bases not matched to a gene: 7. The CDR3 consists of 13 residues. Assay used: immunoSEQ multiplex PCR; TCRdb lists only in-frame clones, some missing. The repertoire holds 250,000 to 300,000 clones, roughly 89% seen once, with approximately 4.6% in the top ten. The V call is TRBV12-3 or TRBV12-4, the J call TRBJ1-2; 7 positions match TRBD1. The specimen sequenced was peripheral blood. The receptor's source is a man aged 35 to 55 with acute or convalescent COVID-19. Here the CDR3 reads CASSTGTDLGYTF. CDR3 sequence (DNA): TGTGCCAGCAGTACCGGGACAGACCTTGGCTACACCTTC.